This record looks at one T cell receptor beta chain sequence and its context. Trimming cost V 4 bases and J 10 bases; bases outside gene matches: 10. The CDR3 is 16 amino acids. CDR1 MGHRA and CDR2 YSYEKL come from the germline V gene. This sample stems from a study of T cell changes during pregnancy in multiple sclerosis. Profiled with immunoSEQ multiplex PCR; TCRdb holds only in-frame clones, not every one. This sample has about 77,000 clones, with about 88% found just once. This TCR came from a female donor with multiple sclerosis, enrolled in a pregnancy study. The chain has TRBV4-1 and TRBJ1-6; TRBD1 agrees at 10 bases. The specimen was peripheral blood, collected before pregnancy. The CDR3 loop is CASSRDSGTGESPLHF. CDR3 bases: TGCGCCAGCAGCCGCGACTCCGGGACAGGGGAATCACCCCTCCACTTT.